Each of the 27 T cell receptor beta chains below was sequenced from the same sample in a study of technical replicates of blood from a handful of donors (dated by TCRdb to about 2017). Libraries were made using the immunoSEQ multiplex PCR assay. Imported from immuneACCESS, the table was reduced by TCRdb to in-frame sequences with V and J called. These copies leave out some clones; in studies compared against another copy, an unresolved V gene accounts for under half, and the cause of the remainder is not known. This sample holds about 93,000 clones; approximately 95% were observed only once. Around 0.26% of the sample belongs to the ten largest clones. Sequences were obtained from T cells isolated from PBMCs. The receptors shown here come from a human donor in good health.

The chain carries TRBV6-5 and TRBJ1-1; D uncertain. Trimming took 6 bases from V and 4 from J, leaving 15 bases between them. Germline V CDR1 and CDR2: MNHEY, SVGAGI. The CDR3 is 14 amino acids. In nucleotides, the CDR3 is TGTGCCAGCAGACAAGTTACGGAGGCCACTGAAGCTTTCTTT. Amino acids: CASRQVTEATEAFF.

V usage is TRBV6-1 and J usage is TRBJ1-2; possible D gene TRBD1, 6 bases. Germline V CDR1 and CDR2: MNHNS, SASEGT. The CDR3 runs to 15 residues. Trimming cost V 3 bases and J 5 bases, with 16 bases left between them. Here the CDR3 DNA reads TGTGCCAGCAGTGAGGGTGGGGGCCGAATTTATGGCTACACCTTC. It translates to CASSEGGGRIYGYTF.

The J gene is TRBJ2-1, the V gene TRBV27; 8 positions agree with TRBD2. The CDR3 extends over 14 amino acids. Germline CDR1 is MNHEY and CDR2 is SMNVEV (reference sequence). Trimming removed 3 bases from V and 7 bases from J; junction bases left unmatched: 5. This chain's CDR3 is CASSFSGNSNEQFF. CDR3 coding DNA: TGTGCCAGCAGTTTTAGCGGGAATAGTAATGAGCAGTTCTTC.

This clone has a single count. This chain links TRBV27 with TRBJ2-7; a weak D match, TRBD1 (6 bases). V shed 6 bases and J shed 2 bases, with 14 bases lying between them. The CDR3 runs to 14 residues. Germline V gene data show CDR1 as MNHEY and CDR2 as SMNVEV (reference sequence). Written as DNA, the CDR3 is TGTGCCAGCAGCCCCAACAGGGTTCCCTACGAGCAGTACTTC. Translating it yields CASSPNRVPYEQYF.

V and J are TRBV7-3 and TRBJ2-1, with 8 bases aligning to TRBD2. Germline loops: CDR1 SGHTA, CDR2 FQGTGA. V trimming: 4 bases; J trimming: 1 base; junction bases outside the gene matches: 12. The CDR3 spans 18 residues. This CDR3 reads CASSSPGGAGGSYNEQFF. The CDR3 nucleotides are TGTGCCAGCAGCTCCCCCGGGGGGGCGGGGGGTTCCTACAATGAGCAGTTCTTC.

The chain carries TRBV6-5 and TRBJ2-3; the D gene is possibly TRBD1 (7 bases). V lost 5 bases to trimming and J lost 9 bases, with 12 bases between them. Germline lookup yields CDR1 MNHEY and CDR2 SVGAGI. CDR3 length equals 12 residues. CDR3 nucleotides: TGTGCCAGCAGTGAGACAGGGAGGACGCAGTATTTT. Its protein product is CASSETGRTQYF.

CDR3 sequence: CASSQGRGNYEQYF. The CDR3 region has the DNA TGCGCCAGCAGCCAAGGCAGGGGAAACTACGAGCAGTACTTC. This chain connects TRBV4-1 to TRBJ2-7; TRBD1 is a possible D gene (6 bases). The CDR3 runs 14 residues. V lost 1 base and J 3 bases, leaving 10 bases between the germline ends. CDR1 is MGHRA and CDR2 is YSYEKL in the germline V gene.

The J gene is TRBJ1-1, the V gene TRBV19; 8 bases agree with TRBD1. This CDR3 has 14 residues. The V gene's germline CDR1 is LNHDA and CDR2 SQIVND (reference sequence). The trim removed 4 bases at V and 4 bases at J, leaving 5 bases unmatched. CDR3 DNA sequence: TGTGCCAGTAGTAACTCCGGACAGGGCACTGAAGCTTTCTTT. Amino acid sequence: CASSNSGQGTEAFF.

CDR3 nucleotide sequence: TGTGCCAGCAGTTCCCGCCCGGGACAGTACAATCAGCCCCAGCATTTT. Its protein is CASSSRPGQYNQPQHF. The V and J genes are TRBV27 and TRBJ1-5, with 7 bases lining up with TRBD1. The CDR3 loop spans 16 amino acids. V shed 4 bases and J 3 bases; nucleotides not matched to a gene: 9. Per germline, CDR1 MNHEY and CDR2 SMNVEV (reference sequence).

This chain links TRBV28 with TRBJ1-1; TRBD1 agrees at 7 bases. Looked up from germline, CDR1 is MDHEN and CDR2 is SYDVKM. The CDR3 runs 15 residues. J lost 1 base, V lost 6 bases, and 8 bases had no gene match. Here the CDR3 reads CASRIPDRANTEAFF. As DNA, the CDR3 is TGTGCCAGCAGGATACCCGACAGGGCGAACACTGAAGCTTTCTTT.

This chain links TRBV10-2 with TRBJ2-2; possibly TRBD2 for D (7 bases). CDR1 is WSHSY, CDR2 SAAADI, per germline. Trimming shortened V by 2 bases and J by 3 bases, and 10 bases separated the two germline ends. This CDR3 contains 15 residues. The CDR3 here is CASSERGAYTGELFF. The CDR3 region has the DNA TGCGCCAGCAGTGAGCGGGGGGCCTACACCGGGGAGCTGTTTTTT.

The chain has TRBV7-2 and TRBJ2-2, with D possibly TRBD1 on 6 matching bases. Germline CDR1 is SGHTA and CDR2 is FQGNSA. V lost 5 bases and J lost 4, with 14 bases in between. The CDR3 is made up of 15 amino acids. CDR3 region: CASSPRGFLTGELFF. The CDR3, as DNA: TGTGCCAGCAGCCCTAGGGGGTTTCTCACCGGGGAGCTGTTTTTT.

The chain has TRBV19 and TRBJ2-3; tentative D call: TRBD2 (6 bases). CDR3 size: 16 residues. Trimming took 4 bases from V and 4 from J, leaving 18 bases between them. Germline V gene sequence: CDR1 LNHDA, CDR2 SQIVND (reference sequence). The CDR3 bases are TGTGCCAGTAGTACGTCTGGGCGGGATACCCCAGATACGCAGTATTTT. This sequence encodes CASSTSGRDTPDTQYF.

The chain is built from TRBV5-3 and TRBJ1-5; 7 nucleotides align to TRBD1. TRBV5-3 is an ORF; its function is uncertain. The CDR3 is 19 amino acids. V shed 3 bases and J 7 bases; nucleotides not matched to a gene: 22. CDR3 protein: CARSSWHIRDSPFRQPQHF. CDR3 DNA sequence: TGTGCCAGAAGCTCTTGGCATATCCGGGACAGCCCTTTTCGCCAGCCCCAGCATTTT.

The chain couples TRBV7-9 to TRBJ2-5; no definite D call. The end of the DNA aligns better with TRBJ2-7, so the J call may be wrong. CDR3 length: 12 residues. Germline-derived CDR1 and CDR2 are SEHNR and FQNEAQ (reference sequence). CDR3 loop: CASSSETYEQYF. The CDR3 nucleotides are TGTGCCAGCAGCTCCGAAACCTACGAGCAGTACTTC.

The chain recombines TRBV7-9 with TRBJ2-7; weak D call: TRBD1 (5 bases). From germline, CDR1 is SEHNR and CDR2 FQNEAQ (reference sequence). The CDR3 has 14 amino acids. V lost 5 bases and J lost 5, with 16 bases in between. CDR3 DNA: TGTGCCAGCAGCCGTGCGACGGGCAGGGACGAGCAGTACTTC. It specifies CASSRATGRDEQYF. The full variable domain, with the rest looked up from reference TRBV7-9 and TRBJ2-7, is DTGVSQNPRHKITKRGQNVTFRCDPISEHNRLYWYRQTLGQGPEFLTYFQNEAQLEKSRLLSDRFSAERPKGSFSTLEIQRTEQGDSAMYLCASSRATGRDEQYFGPGTRLTVT.

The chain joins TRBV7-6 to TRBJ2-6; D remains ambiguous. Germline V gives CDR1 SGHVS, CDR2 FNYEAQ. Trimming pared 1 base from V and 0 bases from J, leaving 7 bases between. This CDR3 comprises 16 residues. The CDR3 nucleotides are TGTGCCAGCAGCTTAGAAGCGCTCTCTGGGGCCAACGTCCTGACTTTC. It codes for CASSLEALSGANVLTF.

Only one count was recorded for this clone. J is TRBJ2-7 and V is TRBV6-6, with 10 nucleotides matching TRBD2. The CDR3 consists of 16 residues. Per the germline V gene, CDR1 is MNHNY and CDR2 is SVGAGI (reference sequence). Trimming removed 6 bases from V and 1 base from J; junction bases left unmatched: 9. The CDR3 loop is CASSRPFSGGSYEQYF. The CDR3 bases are TGTGCCAGCAGCCGGCCTTTTAGCGGGGGGTCCTACGAGCAGTACTTC.

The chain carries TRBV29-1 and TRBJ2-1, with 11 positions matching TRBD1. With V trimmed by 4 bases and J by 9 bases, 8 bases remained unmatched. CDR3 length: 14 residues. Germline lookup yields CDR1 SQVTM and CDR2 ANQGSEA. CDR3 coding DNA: TGCAGCGTTGCGCTTAGGGGACAGGGGGGTGAGCAGTTCTTC. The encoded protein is CSVALRGQGGEQFF.

CDR3 amino acids: CASSDRRERTDTQYF. The CDR3 region has the DNA TGTGCCAGCAGCGATCGGCGGGAGCGCACAGATACGCAGTATTTT. The genes are TRBV7-9 and TRBJ2-3, with 7 bases identical to TRBD2. CDR1 is SEHNR, CDR2 FQNEAQ, per germline (reference sequence). The V segment lost 5 bases and the J segment 1 base; nucleotides outside the gene matches: 6. The CDR3 is 15 residues long.

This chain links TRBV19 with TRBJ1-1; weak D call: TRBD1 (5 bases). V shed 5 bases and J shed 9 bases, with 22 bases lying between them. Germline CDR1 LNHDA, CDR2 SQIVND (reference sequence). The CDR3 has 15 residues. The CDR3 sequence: CASSQNSRLDRKAFF. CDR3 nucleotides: TGTGCCAGTAGTCAAAATAGCCGACTAGACAGAAAAGCTTTCTTT.

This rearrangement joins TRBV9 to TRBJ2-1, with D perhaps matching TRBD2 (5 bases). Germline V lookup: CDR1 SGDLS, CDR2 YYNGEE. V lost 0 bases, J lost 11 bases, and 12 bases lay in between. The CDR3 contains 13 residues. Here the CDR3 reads CASSVAEGYKQFF. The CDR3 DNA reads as TGTGCCAGCAGCGTAGCCGAGGGATATAAGCAGTTCTTC.

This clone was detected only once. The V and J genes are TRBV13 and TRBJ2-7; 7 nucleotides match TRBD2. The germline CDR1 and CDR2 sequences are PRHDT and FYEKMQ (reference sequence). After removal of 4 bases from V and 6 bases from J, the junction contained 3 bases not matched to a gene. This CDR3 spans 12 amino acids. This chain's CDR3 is CASSSKRGEQYF. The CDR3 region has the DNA TGTGCCAGCAGCTCTAAGCGGGGCGAGCAGTACTTC.

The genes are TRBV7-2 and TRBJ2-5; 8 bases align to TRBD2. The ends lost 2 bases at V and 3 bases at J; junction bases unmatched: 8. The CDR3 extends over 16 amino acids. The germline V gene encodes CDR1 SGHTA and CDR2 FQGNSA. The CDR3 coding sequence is TGTGCCAGCAGCTTAAATGGTGGCGGGAGGAAAGAGACCCAGTACTTC. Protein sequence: CASSLNGGGRKETQYF. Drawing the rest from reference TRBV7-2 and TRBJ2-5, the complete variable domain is GAGVSQSPSNKVTEKGKDVELRCDPISGHTALYWYRQSLGQGLEFLIYFQGNSAPDKSGLPSDRFSAERTGGSVSTLTIQRTQQEDSAVYLCASSLNGGGRKETQYFGPGTRLLVL.

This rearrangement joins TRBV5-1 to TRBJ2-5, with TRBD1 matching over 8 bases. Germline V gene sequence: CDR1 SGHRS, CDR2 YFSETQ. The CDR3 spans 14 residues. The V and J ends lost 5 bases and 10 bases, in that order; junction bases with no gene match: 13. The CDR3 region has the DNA TGCGCCAGCAGTCCGGGACAGGACACGGGAGTCCAGTACTTC. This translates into CASSPGQDTGVQYF.

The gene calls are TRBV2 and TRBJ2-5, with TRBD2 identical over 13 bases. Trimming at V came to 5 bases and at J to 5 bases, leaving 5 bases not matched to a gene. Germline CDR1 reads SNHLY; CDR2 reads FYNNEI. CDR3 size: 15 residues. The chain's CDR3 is CASSRLAGGIETQYF. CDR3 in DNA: TGTGCCAGCAGTCGACTAGCGGGGGGTATTGAGACCCAGTACTTC.

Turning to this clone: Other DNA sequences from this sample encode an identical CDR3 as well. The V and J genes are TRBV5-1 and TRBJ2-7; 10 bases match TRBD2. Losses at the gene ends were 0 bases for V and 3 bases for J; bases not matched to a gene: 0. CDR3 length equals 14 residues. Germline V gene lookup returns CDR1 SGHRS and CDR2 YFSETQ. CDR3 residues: CASSLGTSGYEQYF. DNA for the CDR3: TGCGCCAGCAGCTTGGGGACTAGCGGCTACGAGCAGTACTTC.